A single sample is the source of the 14 T cell receptor beta chains below, sequenced in a study of cytomegalovirus exposure and HLA in healthy donors. The protocol was immunoSEQ multiplex PCR, while the TCRdb copy is restricted to in-frame clones and leaves out a portion. The table has some 140,000 clones, around 84% seen once; the top ten hold less than 2.5%. Sequencing used PBMCs. The source is a human donor in good health.

J is TRBJ2-1 and V is TRBV27; the D gene is possibly TRBD2 (5 bases). CDR1 MNHEY and CDR2 SMNVEV come from the germline V gene (reference sequence). Trimming took 5 bases from V and 2 from J, leaving 10 bases between them. The CDR3 covers 14 residues. The CDR3 region is CASSPRETYNEQFF. The CDR3 DNA reads TGTGCCAGCAGTCCGAGGGAGACCTACAATGAGCAGTTCTTC.

The chain joins TRBV6-5 to TRBJ1-3; TRBD1 aligns across 7 bases. Germline assignment: CDR1 MNHEY and CDR2 SVGAGI. Trimming took 10 bases from V and 3 from J; bases not matched to a gene: 6. This CDR3 contains 13 residues. CDR3 region: CATRQGLGNTIYF. The CDR3, as DNA: TGTGCCACCCGACAGGGTCTTGGAAACACCATATATTTT.

This chain joins TRBV19 and TRBJ2-1; possible D gene TRBD1, 6 bases. The CDR3 loop spans 16 amino acids. V lost 7 bases and J lost 9, with 25 bases in between. CDR1 and CDR2 from the germline V gene are LNHDA and SQIVND (reference sequence). The CDR3 sequence is CASTDGFVQGKFEQFF. For the CDR3, the DNA is TGTGCCAGTACCGATGGGTTCGTCCAGGGGAAGTTTGAGCAGTTCTTC.

This chain connects TRBV5-1 to TRBJ2-5; D gene uncertain. Germline CDR1 and CDR2: SGHRS and YFSETQ. The V end lost 3 bases, the J end lost 4 bases, and 13 bases lay between the germline ends. CDR3 size: 14 residues. The CDR3 protein is CASSSPSMAETQYF. The CDR3, as DNA: TGCGCCAGCAGCTCCCCGTCGATGGCAGAGACCCAGTACTTC. Based on the CDR3 plus reference TRBV5-1 and TRBJ2-5, the full variable domain is KAGVTQTPRYLIKTRGQQVTLSCSPISGHRSVSWYQQTPGQGLQFLFEYFSETQRNKGNFPGRFSGRQFSNSRSEMNVSTLELGDSALYLCASSSPSMAETQYFGPGTRLLVL.

The V call is TRBV19, the J call TRBJ1-1; D remains ambiguous. The germline V gene has CDR1 LNHDA and CDR2 SQIVND (reference sequence). Trimming left V 6 bases short and J 3 bases short, with 17 bases between. CDR3 size: 15 residues. As DNA, the CDR3 is TGTGCCAGTAGCCATTTCAGCCGAGGAGACACTGAAGCTTTCTTT. It encodes CASSHFSRGDTEAFF. Full variable domain (rest looked up from reference TRBV19 and TRBJ1-1): DGGITQSPKYLFRKEGQNVTLSCEQNLNHDAMYWYRQDPGQGLRLIYYSQIVNDFQKGDIAEGYSVSREKKESFPLTVTSAQKNPTAFYLCASSHFSRGDTEAFFGQGTRLTVV.

The genes are TRBV5-1 and TRBJ1-1; 11 bases map to TRBD1. J was trimmed by 1 base and V by 0 bases; bases with no gene match: 2. The CDR3 consists of 16 residues. CDR1 and CDR2 (germline): SGHRS, YFSETQ. The CDR3 DNA reads TGCGCCAGCAGCTTGGTTGGACAGGGGGCGAACACTGAAGCTTTCTTT. Protein product: CASSLVGQGANTEAFF.

J is TRBJ1-2 and V is TRBV5-1, with D possibly matching TRBD1 (6 bases). Trimming removed 1 base from V and 3 bases from J, with 10 bases in between. The V gene's germline CDR1 is SGHRS and CDR2 YFSETQ. This CDR3 comprises 14 residues. CDR3 sequence (DNA): TGCGCCAGCAGCTTGAGGGCAGGGGACTATGGCTACACCTTC. This translates into CASSLRAGDYGYTF.

The rearrangement links TRBV29-1 to TRBJ2-1, with D unresolved. CDR3 size: 14 residues. The V gene lost 7 bases and the J gene lost 8 bases, with 21 bases spanning the gap. Germline values: CDR1 SQVTM, CDR2 ANQGSEA. The CDR3 DNA follows: TGCAGCGCCCCCGTTTTGGGTAGCTTCGATGAGCAGTTCTTC. Translating gives CSAPVLGSFDEQFF.

This chain joins TRBV29-1 and TRBJ2-5, with D perhaps TRBD2 (5 bases). This CDR3 is built from 14 residues. The germline V and J ends were trimmed by 4 bases and 1 base, with 13 bases remaining between them. The germline V gene encodes CDR1 SQVTM and CDR2 ANQGSEA. The CDR3 loop reads CSVAASRTQETQYF. The CDR3 DNA is TGCAGCGTTGCGGCTAGCCGAACCCAAGAGACCCAGTACTTC.

The chain is built from TRBV2 and TRBJ1-1; 7 nucleotides agree with TRBD1. Trimming removed 6 bases from V and 5 bases from J; junction bases left unmatched: 9. Germline CDR1 SNHLY, CDR2 FYNNEI. The length of the CDR3 is 14 residues. CDR3 sequence (DNA): TGTGCCAGCAGCGCGACAGGGAAGGGTACTGAAGCTTTCTTT. Its translation is CASSATGKGTEAFF.

The chain is built from TRBV5-4 and TRBJ1-2; 7 positions match TRBD1. The germline V gene encodes CDR1 SGHNT and CDR2 YYREEE (reference sequence). The V gene end was trimmed by 3 bases and the J gene end by 2 bases; junction bases not matched to a gene: 7. This CDR3 comprises 15 residues. The CDR3 protein is CASSSKGAINYGYTF. DNA of the CDR3: TGTGCCAGCAGCTCAAAGGGGGCCATAAACTATGGCTACACCTTC.

This CDR3 is CASSLAAGLYEQYF. The DNA for the CDR3 is TGTGCCAGCAGCTTAGCGGCCGGACTCTACGAGCAGTACTTC. The chain is built from TRBV7-2 and TRBJ2-7, with D perhaps matching TRBD2 (5 bases). Germline-derived CDR1 and CDR2 are SGHTA and FQGNSA. The CDR3 loop spans 14 amino acids. Trimming took off 0 bases at V and 3 bases at J, with 9 bases between the two ends. Filled out from reference TRBV7-2 and TRBJ2-7, the complete variable domain reads GAGVSQSPSNKVTEKGKDVELRCDPISGHTALYWYRQSLGQGLEFLIYFQGNSAPDKSGLPSDRFSAERTGGSVSTLTIQRTQQEDSAVYLCASSLAAGLYEQYFGPGTRLTVT.

Only one count was recorded for this clone. V usage is TRBV30 and J usage is TRBJ2-5; 8 bases map to TRBD2. The V segment lost 2 bases and the J segment 4 bases; nucleotides outside the gene matches: 0. Germline-derived CDR1 and CDR2 are GTSNPN and SVGIG (reference sequence). The CDR3 has 12 amino acids. CDR3 nucleotide sequence: TGTGCCTGGAGTAGCGGGAGAGAGACCCAGTACTTC. Encoded protein: CAWSSGRETQYF.

The chain links TRBV7-9 to TRBJ1-1; D is undetermined. The germline gives CDR1 SEHNR, CDR2 FQNEAQ (reference sequence). Trimming pared 5 bases from V and 5 bases from J, leaving 18 bases between. This CDR3 region has 15 residues. The DNA for the CDR3 is TGTGCCAGCAGCCTTGACACTTTTAGGAGGACTGAAGCTTTCTTT. Translated, it gives CASSLDTFRRTEAFF.